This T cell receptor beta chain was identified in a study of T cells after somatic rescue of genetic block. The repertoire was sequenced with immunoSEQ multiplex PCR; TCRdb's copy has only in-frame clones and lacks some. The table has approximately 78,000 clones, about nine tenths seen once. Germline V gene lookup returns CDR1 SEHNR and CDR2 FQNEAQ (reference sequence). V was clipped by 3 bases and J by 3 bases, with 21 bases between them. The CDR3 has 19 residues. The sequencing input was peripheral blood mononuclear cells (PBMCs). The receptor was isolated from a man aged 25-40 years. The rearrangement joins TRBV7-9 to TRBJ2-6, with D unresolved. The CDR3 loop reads CASSFSARTSPRGANVLTF. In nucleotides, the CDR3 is TGTGCCAGCAGCTTCTCAGCGCGGACGAGTCCCCGTGGGGCCAACGTCCTGACTTTC. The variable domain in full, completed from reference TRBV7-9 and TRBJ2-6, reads DTGVSQNPRHKITKRGQNVTFRCDPISEHNRLYWYRQTLGQGPEFLTYFQNEAQLEKSRLLSDRFSAERPKGSFSTLEIQRTEQGDSAMYLCASSFSARTSPRGANVLTFGAGSRLTVL.